One and the same sample provided the 14 T cell receptor beta chains below, sequenced in a study of graft-versus-host responses after intestinal transplantation. For these TCRs, the target antigens are not known. Sequencing was performed with immunoSEQ multiplex PCR; in TCRdb, only in-frame clones are kept and a portion is missing. Of about 64,000 clones in the sample, roughly 90% were seen once. The starting material was unstimulated CD8+ T cells sorted from spleen or lymph node cells, obtained before transplant. All receptors derive from a human donor who was the organ donor for an intestinal transplant.

As to this clone: Other DNA sequences in the sample encode the same CDR3. The chain recombines TRBV7-9 with TRBJ1-5; the match to TRBD1 covers 10 bases. The J segment lost 7 bases and the V segment lost 4 bases, leaving 4 bases of the junction unmatched. CDR1 is SEHNR, CDR2 FQNEAQ, per germline (reference sequence). This CDR3 is built from 14 residues. CDR3 sequence: CASSSGQGGQPQHF. The DNA of the CDR3 is TGTGCCAGCAGCTCAGGACAGGGGGGACAGCCCCAGCATTTT.

This chain joins TRBV28 and TRBJ1-1; unclear D gene. Trimming took 7 bases from V and 2 from J, leaving 11 bases between them. The CDR3 totals 13 residues. CDR1 and CDR2 (germline): MDHEN, SYDVKM. The CDR3 sequence is CASIPRVNTEAFF. CDR3 coding DNA: TGTGCCAGCATCCCCCGGGTTAACACTGAAGCTTTCTTT.

The gene calls are TRBV9 and TRBJ2-7; possibly TRBD1 for D (6 bases). V was pared by 8 bases and J by 5 bases, with 20 bases between. This CDR3 spans 14 amino acids. Germline CDR1 reads SGDLS; CDR2 reads YYNGEE. Here the CDR3 reads CARKGDTVSDEQYF. CDR3 in DNA: TGTGCCAGGAAAGGGGACACTGTCTCAGACGAGCAGTACTTC. Filled out from reference TRBV9 and TRBJ2-7, the complete variable domain reads DSGVTQTPKHLITATGQRVTLRCSPRSGDLSVYWYQQSLDQGLQFLIQYYNGEERAKGNILERFSAQQFPDLHSELNLSSLELGDSALYFCARKGDTVSDEQYFGPGTRLTVT.

The V call is TRBV4-3, the J call TRBJ1-4; tentatively, D is TRBD1 (6 bases). The CDR3 is made up of 17 amino acids. Trimming pared 0 bases from V and 7 bases from J, leaving 18 bases between. Germline loops: CDR1 LGHNA, CDR2 YSLEER. DNA of the CDR3: TGCGCCAGCAGCCAAGACGGCCAGGCAGGGGTGGGTGAAAAACTGTTTTTT. Amino acid sequence: CASSQDGQAGVGEKLFF.

This clone came up once. The V gene is TRBV4-3, the J gene TRBJ2-2; 14 bases map to TRBD2. Trimming removed 0 bases from V and 6 bases from J; junction bases left unmatched: 9. The germline CDR1 and CDR2 sequences are LGHNA and YSLEER. This CDR3 comprises 19 residues. Written as DNA, the CDR3 is TGCGCCAGCAGCCAAGAAACCCGACTAGCGGGAGGGCCCCCCGGGGAGCTGTTTTTT. Residues: CASSQETRLAGGPPGELFF.

The chain carries TRBV18 and TRBJ2-4; D perhaps matches TRBD1 (6 bases). CDR1 is KGHSH, CDR2 LQKENI, per germline. Trimming cost V 4 bases and J 0 bases, with 16 bases left between them. The length of the CDR3 is 17 residues. CDR3 in DNA: TGTGCCAGCTCACTAATCGGTGGGACACTAGCCAAAAACATTCAGTACTTC. Its translation is CASSLIGGTLAKNIQYF. Full variable domain (outside the CDR3, taken from reference TRBV18 and TRBJ2-4): NAGVMQNPRHLVRRRGQEARLRCSPMKGHSHVYWYRQLPEEGLKFMVYLQKENIIDESGMPKERFSAEFPKEGPSILRIQQVVRGDSAAYFCASSLIGGTLAKNIQYFGAGTRLSVL.

The chain joins TRBV28 to TRBJ1-2, with 9 nucleotides matching TRBD1. V gave up 7 bases and J gave up 2 bases; unmatched junction bases: 14. The CDR3 has 17 amino acids. Germline CDR1 MDHEN, CDR2 SYDVKM. The CDR3 DNA reads TGTGCCAGCACCCTAATAGTCTCGGGACAGGGAAACTATGGCTACACCTTC. Encoded protein: CASTLIVSGQGNYGYTF.

The CDR3 protein is CASSSSLAYQETQYF. CDR3 DNA: TGTGCCAGCAGCTCCTCCCTCGCGTACCAAGAGACCCAGTACTTC. The V gene is TRBV7-8, the J gene TRBJ2-5; D is uncertain. From germline, CDR1 is SGHVS and CDR2 FQNEAQ. This CDR3 has 15 amino acids. With 4 bases removed from V and 0 bases from J, the gap between germline ends came to 12 bases. The variable domain in full, completed from reference TRBV7-8 and TRBJ2-5, reads GAGVSQSPRYKVAKRGQDVALRCDPISGHVSLFWYQQALGQGPEFLTYFQNEAQLDKSGLPSDRFFAERPEGSVSTLKIQRTQQEDSAVYLCASSSSLAYQETQYFGPGTRLLVL.

This chain uses TRBV4-2 with TRBJ2-5, with D perhaps matching TRBD1 (6 bases). V was pared by 1 base and J by 4 bases, with 10 bases between. The V gene's germline CDR1 is LGHNA and CDR2 YNFKEQ. The CDR3 has 14 residues. CDR3 sequence: CASSQAYRVETQYF. In nucleotides, the CDR3 is TGTGCCAGCAGCCAAGCGTACAGGGTAGAGACCCAGTACTTC.

This chain links TRBV12-5 with TRBJ1-3; TRBD1 agrees at 7 bases. Germline trimming cut 4 bases from V and 4 bases from J; bases unmatched to any gene: 4. The CDR3 extends over 14 amino acids. Germline V CDR1 and CDR2: LGHNT, FRNRAP. CDR3 DNA: TGTGCTAGTGGTTGTAGACAGGGCGGAAACACCATATATTTT. Protein sequence: CASGCRQGGNTIYF.

The chain is built from TRBV19 and TRBJ2-7; D call uncertain. Trimming shortened V by 6 bases and J by 0 bases, and 15 bases separated the two germline ends. The length of the CDR3 is 15 residues. In germline, CDR1 is LNHDA, CDR2 SQIVND (reference sequence). CDR3 region: CASSPHRGASYEQYF. CDR3 DNA sequence: TGTGCCAGTAGCCCCCACCGCGGAGCCTCCTACGAGCAGTACTTC. Based on the CDR3 plus reference TRBV19 and TRBJ2-7, the full variable domain is DGGITQSPKYLFRKEGQNVTLSCEQNLNHDAMYWYRQDPGQGLRLIYYSQIVNDFQKGDIAEGYSVSREKKESFPLTVTSAQKNPTAFYLCASSPHRGASYEQYFGPGTRLTVT.

The chain couples TRBV4-1 to TRBJ2-2; D is undetermined. V was pared by 0 bases and J by 6 bases, with 14 bases between. This CDR3 comprises 16 residues. Germline V gene lookup returns CDR1 MGHRA and CDR2 YSYEKL. The CDR3 bases are TGCGCCAGCAGCCAAGAAATTGTTCGGTATCCCGGGGAGCTGTTTTTT. Protein sequence: CASSQEIVRYPGELFF.

This clone showed up just a few times. The V gene is TRBV18, the J gene TRBJ2-7, with D perhaps TRBD1 (6 bases). From germline, CDR1 is KGHSH and CDR2 LQKENI. The length of the CDR3 is 16 residues. Trimming left V 5 bases short and J 1 base short, with 18 bases between. The CDR3 DNA reads as TGTGCCAGCTCAGCCTTTGGACAGCGCTTATCCTACGAGCAGTACTTC. Its translation is CASSAFGQRLSYEQYF.

The chain uses TRBV11-2 and TRBJ1-4, with a possible D match to TRBD1 (6 bases). The germline V gene encodes CDR1 SGHAT and CDR2 FQNNGV. V lost 5 bases, J lost 2 bases, and 15 bases lay in between. The CDR3 is 16 amino acids. The CDR3 DNA is TGTGCCAGCAGCGGACAGTTTATTGAGACTAATGAAAAACTGTTTTTT. Translating it yields CASSGQFIETNEKLFF.